A single sample gave rise to the 3 T cell receptor beta chains below, sequenced in a study of tumor and adjacent non-tumor tissue in lung cancer. Three rounds of nested PCR, following a modified ARM-PCR protocol, produced the TCRbeta library. TCRdb reprocessed the multiplex PCR reads via MiXCR and lists one record per CDR3 protein. Of around 74,000 distinct CDR3 sequences listed, under 70% are singletons. No cell sorting was done before RNA was extracted from the tissue. Sequenced material: lung tumor tissue. Receptors originate from a woman aged 70 to 79 with non-small cell lung cancer.

This clonotype was seen a handful of times. This sequence may be a read error, since a much larger clone differs from it by one base. The chain uses TRBV5-4 and TRBJ2-1; 14 bases are a match to TRBD2. J was trimmed by 8 bases and V by 4 bases; bases with no gene match: 8. Germline V gene lookup returns CDR1 SGHNT and CDR2 YYREEE (reference sequence). This CDR3 contains 16 residues. This CDR3 reads CASSPGLAGGYDEQFF. The CDR3 nucleotides are TGTGCCAGCAGCCCCGGACTAGCGGGAGGTTACGATGAGCAGTTCTTC.

This chain links TRBV18 with TRBJ2-2, with 7 bases lining up with TRBD2. V dropped 1 base and J dropped 7; count of bases not matched to a gene: 9. This CDR3 region has 16 residues. The germline V gene encodes CDR1 KGHSH and CDR2 LQKENI. The CDR3 is CASSPQRGLRSGELFF. The CDR3 bases are TGTGCCAGCTCACCACAGCGGGGATTGCGCAGCGGGGAGCTGTTTTTT.

At least ten counts were recorded for this clonotype. J is TRBJ2-2 and V is TRBV28; 9 bases line up with TRBD1. Per germline, CDR1 MDHEN and CDR2 SYDVKM. Trimming cost V 5 bases and J 4 bases; bases outside gene matches: 11. This CDR3 spans 17 amino acids. Here the CDR3 DNA reads TGTGCCAGCAGTAGGGACAGGGATGCCCTAGTCACCGGGGAGCTGTTTTTT. Protein: CASSRDRDALVTGELFF.